This is a list of T cell receptor beta chains from one sample in a study of cytomegalovirus exposure and HLA in healthy donors. This table comes from immunoSEQ multiplex PCR, and its TCRdb copy is limited to in-frame clones, with some not included. The sample holds tens of thousands of clones. The sequencing sample was made of PBMCs. The source is a man aged 25 to 40 in good health and CMV-seronegative. CDR3s include the opening cysteine and the closing phenylalanine or tryptophan. A D gene is named only where the DNA matches it firmly.

TRBV30	TRBJ2-7	NA	CAWRGGDLGSYEQYF	TGTGCCTGGAGAGGGGGGGACTTGGGCTCCTACGAGCAGTACTTC
TRBV5-6	TRBJ1-1	TRBD1	CASSSWTGAFF	TGTGCCAGCAGCTCCTGGACAGGAGCTTTCTTT
TRBV30	TRBJ1-6	NA	CAWSGGLRGSPLHF	TGTGCCTGGAGTGGAGGTCTTCGCGGATCACCCCTCCACTTT
TRBV30	TRBJ1-2	NA	CAWSPIGQGTYGYTF	TGTGCCTGGAGCCCCATAGGGCAGGGGACCTATGGCTACACCTTC
TRBV18	TRBJ1-2	TRBD1	CASSKDRARYGYTF	TGTGCCAGCTCAAAGGACAGGGCCAGATATGGCTACACCTTC
TRBV6-1	TRBJ1-1	NA	CASSERDTEAFF	TGTGCCAGCAGTGAACGGGACACTGAAGCTTTCTTT
TRBV4-1	TRBJ1-1	NA	CASSQGSQNTEAFF	TGCGCCAGCAGCCAAGGATCACAGAACACTGAAGCTTTCTTT
TRBV30	TRBJ2-7	TRBD1	CAWMGQVTYEQYF	TGTGCCTGGATGGGACAGGTCACCTACGAGCAGTACTTC
TRBV30	TRBJ1-3	TRBD1	CAWSDIGTGRNTIYF	TGTGCCTGGAGTGATATAGGGACAGGGAGAAACACCATATATTTT
TRBV5-1	TRBJ2-7	TRBD2	CASSSVAGAIEQYF	TGCGCCAGCAGCTCCGTAGCGGGAGCTATCGAGCAGTACTTC
TRBV5-4	TRBJ2-5	TRBD2	CASSLLAGAGETQYF	TGTGCCAGCAGCTTATTAGCGGGAGCAGGAGAGACCCAGTACTTC
TRBV9	TRBJ2-3	TRBD2	CASSLDSAGSTDTQYF	TGTGCCAGCAGCCTTGATTCAGCGGGAAGCACAGATACGCAGTATTTT
TRBV6-1	TRBJ2-7	NA	CASSVGPFYEQYF	TGTGCCAGCAGTGTCGGTCCGTTCTACGAGCAGTACTTC
TRBV6-1	TRBJ1-1	TRBD1	CASSENARGLYTEAFF	TGTGCCAGCAGTGAGAATGCCAGGGGGCTGTACACTGAAGCTTTCTTT
TRBV30	TRBJ2-3	TRBD2	CAWSVRAGGPHGATDTQYF	TGTGCCTGGAGTGTAAGGGCGGGAGGGCCCCATGGGGCCACAGATACGCAGTATTTT
TRBV5-5	TRBJ1-1	NA	CASSLTPRNTEAFF	TGTGCCAGCAGCTTGACCCCGAGGAACACTGAAGCTTTCTTT
TRBV14	TRBJ1-6	TRBD1	CASSQKGQGLSPLHF	TGTGCCAGCAGCCAAAAGGGACAGGGGCTTTCACCCCTCCACTTT
TRBV11-2	TRBJ1-5	TRBD1	CASSLSGQINQPQHF	TGTGCCAGCAGCTTGTCGGGACAGATCAATCAGCCCCAGCATTTT
TRBV25-1	TRBJ1-5	NA	CASSDYRDGQPQHF	TGTGCCAGCAGTGATTACAGGGATGGGCAGCCCCAGCATTTT
TRBV7-9	TRBJ2-4	TRBD2	CASSSPGLASGGNIQYF	TGTGCCAGCAGCTCCCCCGGACTAGCTTCAGGTGGGAACATTCAGTACTTC
TRBV14	TRBJ1-2	NA	CASSHAPRVEGYTF	TGTGCCAGCAGCCACGCCCCGAGGGTTGAAGGCTACACCTTC
TRBV2	TRBJ1-1	NA	CASSEEYRADEAFF	TGTGCCAGCAGTGAGGAATACAGGGCAGATGAAGCTTTCTTT
TRBV9	TRBJ2-1	TRBD2	CASSASRSGTSIHEQFF	TGTGCCAGCAGCGCATCCAGGTCTGGGACTAGCATCCATGAGCAGTTCTTC
TRBV13	TRBJ2-7	NA	CASSPPSSYEQYF	TGTGCCAGCAGCCCCCCCTCCTCCTACGAGCAGTACTTC
TRBV7-2	TRBJ1-2	NA	CASSLAGVNYGYTF	TGTGCCAGCAGCTTAGCAGGGGTTAACTATGGCTACACCTTC
TRBV5-6	TRBJ2-5	TRBD2	CASSLGGLAGLHGGTQYF	TGTGCCAGCAGCTTGGGGGGACTAGCGGGTCTACACGGGGGGACCCAGTACTTC
TRBV5-4	TRBJ2-6	NA	CASMRSGANVLTF	TGTGCGTCTATGCGCTCCGGGGCCAACGTCCTGACTTTC
TRBV19	TRBJ2-2	NA	CASSIWGAGELFF	TGTGCCAGTAGTATTTGGGGAGCCGGGGAGCTGTTTTTT
TRBV19	TRBJ1-5	NA	CASSIDGLNQPQHF	TGTGCCAGTAGTATAGACGGACTCAATCAGCCCCAGCATTTT
TRBV15	TRBJ2-1	NA	CATSSRGNEQFF	TGTGCCACCAGCAGTAGAGGGAATGAGCAGTTCTTC
TRBV5-1	TRBJ1-5	NA	CASSLGGFGQPQHF	TGCGCCAGCAGCTTAGGAGGTTTTGGCCAGCCCCAGCATTTT
TRBV4-1	TRBJ2-7	NA	CASSQGFAGDEQYF	TGCGCCAGCAGCCAAGGCTTCGCAGGGGACGAGCAGTACTTC
TRBV5-1	TRBJ2-1	TRBD2	CASSQSGIYNEQFF	TGCGCCAGCAGCCAAAGCGGGATTTACAATGAGCAGTTCTTC
TRBV2	TRBJ2-7	TRBD2	CASKVRGSGSDEQYF	TGTGCCAGCAAGGTTAGGGGTAGCGGGAGCGACGAGCAGTACTTC
TRBV29-1	TRBJ2-1	TRBD1	CSVELTGTEQFF	TGCAGCGTTGAATTGACAGGGACTGAGCAGTTCTTC
TRBV10-3	TRBJ1-5	NA	CAIRGGLEGNQPQHF	TGTGCCATCCGGGGGGGGTTAGAGGGCAATCAGCCCCAGCATTTT
TRBV4-2	TRBJ2-7	TRBD2	CASSQETSGTIYEQYF	TGTGCCAGCAGCCAAGAAACTAGCGGGACGATCTACGAGCAGTACTTC
TRBV15	TRBJ2-5	NA	CATRPWGEEETQYF	TGTGCCACTAGGCCCTGGGGGGAGGAGGAGACCCAGTACTTC
TRBV6-5	TRBJ1-2	TRBD1	CASSYRVPGQGDGYTF	TGTGCCAGCAGTTACAGGGTTCCGGGACAGGGCGATGGCTACACCTTC
TRBV5-6	TRBJ1-2	NA	CASSLDSGNYGYTF	TGTGCCAGCAGCTTGGACAGCGGGAACTATGGCTACACCTTC
TRBV5-6	TRBJ2-3	TRBD1	CASRPTGGSTDTQYF	TGTGCCAGCAGACCGACAGGGGGCTCCACAGATACGCAGTATTTT
TRBV29-1	TRBJ2-7	TRBD1	CSVSGQGIYEQYF	TGCAGCGTTTCGGGACAGGGTATATACGAGCAGTACTTC
TRBV15	TRBJ1-1	TRBD1	CATSKRQGNTEAFF	TGTGCCACCAGCAAGAGACAGGGGAACACTGAAGCTTTCTTT
TRBV27	TRBJ1-5	NA	CASSLVAGNQPQHF	TGTGCCAGCAGTTTGGTTGCGGGCAATCAGCCCCAGCATTTT
TRBV20-1	TRBJ1-4	NA	CSARLNEKLFF	TGCAGTGCTAGACTAAATGAAAAACTGTTTTTT
TRBV25-1	TRBJ1-2	TRBD1	CASSGGQGVDGYTF	TGTGCCAGCAGTGGGGGACAGGGCGTGGATGGCTACACCTTC
TRBV5-1	TRBJ2-3	NA	CASSRPQGQDTQYF	TGCGCCAGCAGCCGCCCCCAGGGACAAGATACGCAGTATTTT
TRBV5-6	TRBJ2-7	NA	CASSLGGTTYEQYF	TGTGCCAGCAGCTTGGGGGGGACAACCTACGAGCAGTACTTC